This TCR beta chain was obtained from a study of cytomegalovirus exposure and HLA in healthy donors. This CDR3 has 16 residues. Germline V gene sequence: CDR1 SGHRS, CDR2 YFSETQ. J gave up 1 base and V 0 bases, and 2 bases lay outside the gene matches. Profiling relied on immunoSEQ multiplex PCR, and the TCRdb table lists in-frame clones only, not all of them. This table holds approximately 140,000 clones, 70% to 90% found once. Study-level points and caveats: It was reportedly the case that the classifier diagnosed cytomegalovirus status with high specificity and sensitivity.

A note on this clone: Its specificity is unknown.

The sample was PBMCs. This sequence originates from a man younger than 30 in good health and CMV-seropositive. J is TRBJ2-3 and V is TRBV5-1; 10 bases are shared with TRBD2. The CDR3: CASSLGGTSGTDTQYF. As DNA, the CDR3 is TGCGCCAGCAGCTTGGGAGGGACTAGCGGCACAGATACGCAGTATTTT.